One and the same sample provided the 8 T cell receptor beta chains below, sequenced in a study of T cells in tuberculosis. Data came from immunoSEQ multiplex PCR; TCRdb stores just in-frame clones and leaves some out. The sample lists fewer than 40,000 clones, approximately 85% occurring once. Time point given: new active TB diagnosis, blood taken before or within 7 days of starting treatment. Sequencing used PBMCs, obtained at tuberculosis diagnosis. The receptors originated from an adult with tuberculosis.

This clone was observed a few times. CDR3 bases: TGTGCCAGCAGCTCTACGATACAGGGGAGATGGGGCTACGAGCAGTACTTC. It yields the protein CASSSTIQGRWGYEQYF. The V gene is TRBV7-2, the J gene TRBJ2-7; 7 positions match TRBD1. Per the germline V gene, CDR1 is SGHTA and CDR2 is FQGNSA. V was pared by 4 bases and J by 3 bases, with 15 bases of the junction left unmatched. CDR3 length equals 17 residues.

The V gene is TRBV5-1, the J gene TRBJ2-2; D not resolved. The CDR3 runs 14 residues. V lost 0 bases, J lost 4 bases, and 7 bases lay in between. Germline V gene lookup returns CDR1 SGHRS and CDR2 YFSETQ. The chain's CDR3 is CASSLEQSTGELFF. In DNA, the CDR3 is TGCGCCAGCAGCTTGGAACAGTCCACCGGGGAGCTGTTTTTT.

The gene calls are TRBV7-2 and TRBJ2-3; D remains ambiguous. Germline assignment: CDR1 SGHTA and CDR2 FQGNSA. Trimming removed 5 bases at V and 6 bases at J, with 12 bases between. The CDR3 runs to 13 residues. CDR3 nucleotide sequence: TGTGCCAGCAGCCCCGAATACGGGGATACGCAGTATTTT. Its protein is CASSPEYGDTQYF.

About this clone: This specimen includes other DNA sequences encoding the same CDR3. The chain couples TRBV30 to TRBJ1-2; weak D call: TRBD1 (5 bases). The V and J ends lost 4 bases and 8 bases respectively, with 11 bases between them. Germline CDR1 GTSNPN, CDR2 SVGIG (reference sequence). This CDR3 contains 11 residues. Written as DNA, the CDR3 is TGTGCCTGGACGGGGGGAGGAGGCTACACCTTC. It is translated as CAWTGGGGYTF.

The V gene is TRBV2, the J gene TRBJ1-1; 9 bases are shared with TRBD1. The ends lost 6 bases at V and 3 bases at J; junction bases unmatched: 8. This CDR3 spans 15 amino acids. The germline V gene has CDR1 SNHLY and CDR2 FYNNEI. The CDR3 reads CASRILGDRDTEAFF. The CDR3 DNA is TGTGCCAGCAGAATTCTTGGGGACAGGGACACTGAAGCTTTCTTT.

V usage is TRBV28 and J usage is TRBJ2-3, with a possible D match to TRBD1 (6 bases). The CDR3 extends over 17 amino acids. With 5 bases removed from V and 6 bases from J, the gap between germline ends came to 24 bases. The V gene's germline CDR1 is MDHEN and CDR2 SYDVKM. The CDR3 spells CASSTGSWAGAGDTQYF. The CDR3 DNA reads TGTGCCAGCAGTACAGGGTCTTGGGCTGGGGCGGGCGATACGCAGTATTTT.

The chain carries TRBV27 and TRBJ2-7; D gene unclear. This CDR3 is built from 12 residues. Germline V CDR1 and CDR2: MNHEY, SMNVEV (reference sequence). The ends were cut back, 5 bases at V and 3 bases at J, with 8 bases in the middle. The CDR3 spells CASSGRYYEQYF. The DNA of the CDR3 is TGTGCCAGCAGTGGCAGATACTACGAGCAGTACTTC.

This rearrangement joins TRBV10-2 to TRBJ2-5; 9 nucleotides agree with TRBD2. Germline V gene data show CDR1 as WSHSY and CDR2 as SAAADI. The CDR3 has 16 amino acids. With V trimmed by 2 bases and J by 3 bases, 7 bases remained unmatched. CDR3 in amino acids: CASSETLSGGKETQYF. The CDR3 DNA reads as TGCGCCAGCAGTGAGACCCTTAGCGGGGGAAAAGAGACCCAGTACTTC.